This entry describes one T cell receptor (beta chain). This sample was included in a study of blood T cell repertoires in COVID-19. Study at large: Samples representing acute and convalescent COVID-19 were sourced from the United States, Italy and Spain. Nucleic acid was either cDNA or gDNA, and it came from T cells, B-cell-depleted T cells, or PBMCs.

Per the authors' pipeline: Reference gene primer amplification in the assay estimated nucleated cell counts. Profiled with immunoSEQ multiplex PCR; TCRdb holds only in-frame clones, not every one. V, J and clone size are those of that table, while D and trimming were read from the DNA. This table holds 200,000 or so clones, nearly 85% found once. V shed 4 bases, J shed 3 bases, and the junction held 7 bases outside the gene matches. This CDR3 is 16 amino acids long. Germline CDR1 MNHEY, CDR2 SMNVEV (reference sequence). This receptor was taken from a woman in her 30s with acute or convalescent COVID-19. The sequenced material came from peripheral blood. This chain links TRBV27 with TRBJ2-3; 10 bases are shared with TRBD1. The CDR3 DNA reads TGTGCCAGCAGTTCCGGACAGGGGGGTGGAACAGATACGCAGTATTTT. It translates to CASSSGQGGGTDTQYF.